This T cell receptor (beta chain) was profiled in a study of cytomegalovirus exposure and HLA in healthy donors. Study background: An earlier analysis identified some 110 million unique TCR beta sequences in 170 million or so T cells. Study observations and caveats: An analysis was carried out later, and it reportedly showed fewer N-insertions in an Asian-associated ancestry cluster than the approximately 670-donor mean.

On this clone: Its antigen is currently unknown.

Germline CDR1 is SGHTA and CDR2 is FQGNSA. The junction had 3 bases not matched to a gene; V was cut back by 6 bases and J by 3 bases. The CDR3 consists of 13 residues. Primers included in the PCR were 60 Vbeta and 13 Jbeta primers. Here immunoSEQ multiplex PCR was the method, and the copy in TCRdb shows in-frame clones only, minus some. The table records some 130,000 clones, about 80% of them present only once. The sequenced sample was PBMCs. This sequence originates from a man aged 25-45 years in good health. The rearrangement joins TRBV7-2 to TRBJ2-3; 7 bases agree with TRBD2. The CDR3 is CASSPAGTDTQYF. CDR3 nucleotides: TGTGCCAGCAGTCCAGCGGGGACAGATACGCAGTATTTT.